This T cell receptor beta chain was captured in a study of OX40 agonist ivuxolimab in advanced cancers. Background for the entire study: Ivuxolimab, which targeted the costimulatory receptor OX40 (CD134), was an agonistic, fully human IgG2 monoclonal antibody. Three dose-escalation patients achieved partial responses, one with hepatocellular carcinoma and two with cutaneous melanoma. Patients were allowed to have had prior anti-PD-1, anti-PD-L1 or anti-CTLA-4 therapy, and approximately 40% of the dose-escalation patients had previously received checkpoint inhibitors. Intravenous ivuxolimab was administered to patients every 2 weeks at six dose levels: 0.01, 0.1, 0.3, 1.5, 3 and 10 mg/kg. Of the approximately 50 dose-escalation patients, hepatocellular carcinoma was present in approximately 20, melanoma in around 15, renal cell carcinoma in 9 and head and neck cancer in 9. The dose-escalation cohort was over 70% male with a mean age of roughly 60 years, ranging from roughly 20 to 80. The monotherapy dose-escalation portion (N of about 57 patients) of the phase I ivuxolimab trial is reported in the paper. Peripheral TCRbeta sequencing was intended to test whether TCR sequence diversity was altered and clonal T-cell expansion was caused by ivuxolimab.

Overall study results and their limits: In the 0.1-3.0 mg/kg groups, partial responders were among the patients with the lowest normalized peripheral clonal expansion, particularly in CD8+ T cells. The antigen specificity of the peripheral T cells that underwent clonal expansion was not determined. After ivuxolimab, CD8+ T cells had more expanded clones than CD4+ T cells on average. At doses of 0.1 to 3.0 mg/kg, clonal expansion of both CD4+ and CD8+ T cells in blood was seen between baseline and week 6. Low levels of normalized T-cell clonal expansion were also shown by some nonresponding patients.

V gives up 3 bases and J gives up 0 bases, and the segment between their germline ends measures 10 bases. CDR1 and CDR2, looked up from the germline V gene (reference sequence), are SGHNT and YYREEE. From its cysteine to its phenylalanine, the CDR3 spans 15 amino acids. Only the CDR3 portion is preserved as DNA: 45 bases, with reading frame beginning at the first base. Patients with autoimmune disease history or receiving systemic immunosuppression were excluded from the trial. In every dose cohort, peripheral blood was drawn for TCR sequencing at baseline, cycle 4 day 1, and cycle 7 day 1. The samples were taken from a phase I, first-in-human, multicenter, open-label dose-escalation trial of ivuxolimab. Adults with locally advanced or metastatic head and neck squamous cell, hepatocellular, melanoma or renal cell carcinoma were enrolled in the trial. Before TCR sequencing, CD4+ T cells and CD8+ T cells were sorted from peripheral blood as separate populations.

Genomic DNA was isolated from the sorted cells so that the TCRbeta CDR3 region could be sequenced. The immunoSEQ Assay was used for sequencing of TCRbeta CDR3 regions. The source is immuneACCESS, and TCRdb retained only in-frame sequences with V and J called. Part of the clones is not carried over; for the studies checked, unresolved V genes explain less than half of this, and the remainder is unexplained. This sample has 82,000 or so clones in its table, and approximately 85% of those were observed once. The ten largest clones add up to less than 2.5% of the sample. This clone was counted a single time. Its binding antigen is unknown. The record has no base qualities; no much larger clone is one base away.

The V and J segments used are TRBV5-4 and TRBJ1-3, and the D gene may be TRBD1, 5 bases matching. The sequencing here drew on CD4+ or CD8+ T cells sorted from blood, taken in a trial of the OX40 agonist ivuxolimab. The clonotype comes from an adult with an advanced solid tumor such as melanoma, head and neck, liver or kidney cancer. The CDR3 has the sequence CASSYGTDSGNTIYF. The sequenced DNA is TGTGCCAGCAGCTATGGGACGGACTCTGGAAACACCATATATTTT. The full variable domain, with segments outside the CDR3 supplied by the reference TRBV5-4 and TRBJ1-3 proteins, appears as ETGVTQSPTHLIKTRGQQVTLRCSSQSGHNTVSWYQQALGQGPQFIFQYYREEENGRGNFPPRFSGLQFPNYSSELNVNALELDDSALYLCASSYGTDSGNTIYFGEGSWLTVV.